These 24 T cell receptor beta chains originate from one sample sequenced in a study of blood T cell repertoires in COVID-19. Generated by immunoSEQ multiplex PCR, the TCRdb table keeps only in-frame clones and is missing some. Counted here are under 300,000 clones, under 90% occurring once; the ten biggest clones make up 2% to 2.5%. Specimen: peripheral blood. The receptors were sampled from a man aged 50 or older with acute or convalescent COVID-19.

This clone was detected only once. The CDR3 DNA follows: TGCAGCGTTGTCAGGGGGGTGAACACTGAAGCTTTCTTT. Its protein is CSVVRGVNTEAFF. This sequence joins TRBV29-1 and TRBJ1-1; 7 bases line up with TRBD1. V gave up 4 bases and J gave up 0 bases; unmatched junction bases: 2. Germline lookup yields CDR1 SQVTM and CDR2 ANQGSEA. This CDR3 is 13 amino acids long.

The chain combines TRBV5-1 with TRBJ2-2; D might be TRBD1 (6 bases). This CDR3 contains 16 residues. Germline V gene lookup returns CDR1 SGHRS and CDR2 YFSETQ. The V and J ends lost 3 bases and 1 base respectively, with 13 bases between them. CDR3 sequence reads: CASSSAGTMNTGELFF. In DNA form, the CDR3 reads TGCGCCAGCAGCTCAGCCGGGACAATGAACACCGGGGAGCTGTTTTTT.

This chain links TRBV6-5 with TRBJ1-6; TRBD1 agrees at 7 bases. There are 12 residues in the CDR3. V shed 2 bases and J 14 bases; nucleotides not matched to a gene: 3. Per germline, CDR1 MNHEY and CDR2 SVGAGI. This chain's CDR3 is CASSYRGLALHF. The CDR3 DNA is TGTGCCAGCAGTTACAGGGGGCTGGCCCTCCACTTT.

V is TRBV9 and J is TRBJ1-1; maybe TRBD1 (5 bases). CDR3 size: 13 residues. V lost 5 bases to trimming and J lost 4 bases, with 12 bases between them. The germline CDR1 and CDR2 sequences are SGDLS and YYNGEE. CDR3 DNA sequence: TGTGCCAGCAGTCCTTCAGGGTCCACTGAAGCTTTCTTT. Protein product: CASSPSGSTEAFF.

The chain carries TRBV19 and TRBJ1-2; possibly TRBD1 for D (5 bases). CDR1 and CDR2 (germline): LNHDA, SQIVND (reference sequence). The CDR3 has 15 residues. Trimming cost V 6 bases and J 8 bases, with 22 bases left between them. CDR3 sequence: CASRLEVGGSRGYTF. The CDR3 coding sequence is TGTGCCAGTAGGTTGGAAGTGGGGGGATCCAGGGGCTACACCTTC. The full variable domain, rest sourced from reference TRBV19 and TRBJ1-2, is DGGITQSPKYLFRKEGQNVTLSCEQNLNHDAMYWYRQDPGQGLRLIYYSQIVNDFQKGDIAEGYSVSREKKESFPLTVTSAQKNPTAFYLCASRLEVGGSRGYTFGSGTRLTVV.

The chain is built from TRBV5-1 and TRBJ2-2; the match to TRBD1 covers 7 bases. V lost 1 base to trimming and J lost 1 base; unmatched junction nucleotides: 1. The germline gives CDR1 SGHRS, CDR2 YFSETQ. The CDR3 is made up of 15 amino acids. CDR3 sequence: CASSLWTGNTGELFF. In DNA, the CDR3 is TGCGCCAGCAGCTTGTGGACAGGGAACACCGGGGAGCTGTTTTTT.

The CDR3: CASSQGLGLGGYTF. The CDR3 nucleotides are TGTGCCAGTAGCCAAGGACTGGGGTTGGGTGGCTACACCTTC. The rearrangement links TRBV19 to TRBJ1-2; D gene ambiguous. Germline CDR1 reads LNHDA; CDR2 reads SQIVND (reference sequence). V lost 6 bases and J 7 bases, leaving 18 bases between the germline ends. The CDR3 has 14 residues.

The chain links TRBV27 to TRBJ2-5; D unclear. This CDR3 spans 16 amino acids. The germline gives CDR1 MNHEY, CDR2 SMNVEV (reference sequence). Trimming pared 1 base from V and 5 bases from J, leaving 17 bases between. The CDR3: CASSLFLAGPRETQYF. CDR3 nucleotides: TGTGCCAGCAGTTTATTTTTGGCAGGCCCTCGGGAGACCCAGTACTTC.

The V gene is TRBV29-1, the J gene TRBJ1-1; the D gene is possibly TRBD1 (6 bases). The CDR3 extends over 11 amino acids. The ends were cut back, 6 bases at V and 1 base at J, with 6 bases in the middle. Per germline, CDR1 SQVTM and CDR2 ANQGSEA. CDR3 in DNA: TGCAGCGTACAGGGGAACACTGAAGCTTTCTTT. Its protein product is CSVQGNTEAFF.

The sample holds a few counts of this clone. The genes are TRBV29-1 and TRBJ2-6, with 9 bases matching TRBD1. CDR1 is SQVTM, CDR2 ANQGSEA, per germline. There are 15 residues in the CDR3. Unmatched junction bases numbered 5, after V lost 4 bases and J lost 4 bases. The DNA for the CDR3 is TGCAGCGTTGCACAGGGGGCGAGGGGGGCCAACGTCCTGACTTTC. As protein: CSVAQGARGANVLTF.

CDR3 nucleotide sequence: TGTGCCACCAGCAGAGAAGAGGTGAGGTCTCCAAGTGGCTACACCTTC. As protein: CATSREEVRSPSGYTF. The gene calls are TRBV15 and TRBJ1-2, with D unresolved. CDR1 and CDR2 from the germline V gene are LNHNV and YYDKDF (reference sequence). V was clipped by 0 bases and J by 7 bases, with 18 bases between them. This CDR3 has 16 amino acids. The complete variable domain, with remaining parts taken from reference TRBV15 and TRBJ1-2, reads DAMVIQNPRYQVTQFGKPVTLSCSQTLNHNVMYWYQQKSSQAPKLLFHYYDKDFNNEADTPDNFQSRRPNTSFCFLDIRSPGLGDTAMYLCATSREEVRSPSGYTFGSGTRLTVV.

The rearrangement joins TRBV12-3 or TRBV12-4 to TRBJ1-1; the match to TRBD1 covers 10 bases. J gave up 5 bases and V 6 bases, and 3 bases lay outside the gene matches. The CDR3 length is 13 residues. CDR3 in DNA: TGTGCCAGCAGCTGGACAGGGGGGACTGAAGCTTTCTTT. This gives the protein CASSWTGGTEAFF.

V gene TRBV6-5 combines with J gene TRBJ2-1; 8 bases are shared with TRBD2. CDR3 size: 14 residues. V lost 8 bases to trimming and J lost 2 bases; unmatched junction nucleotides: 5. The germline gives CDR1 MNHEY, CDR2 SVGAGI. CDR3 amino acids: CASLPRGAYNEQFF. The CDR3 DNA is TGTGCCAGCCTGCCGCGGGGGGCCTACAATGAGCAGTTCTTC.

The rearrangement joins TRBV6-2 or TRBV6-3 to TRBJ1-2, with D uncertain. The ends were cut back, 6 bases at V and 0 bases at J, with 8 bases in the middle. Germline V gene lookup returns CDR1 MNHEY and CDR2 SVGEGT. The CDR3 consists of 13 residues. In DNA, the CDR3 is TGTGCCAGCAGCCTCATTTCTAACTATGGCTACACCTTC. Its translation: CASSLISNYGYTF.

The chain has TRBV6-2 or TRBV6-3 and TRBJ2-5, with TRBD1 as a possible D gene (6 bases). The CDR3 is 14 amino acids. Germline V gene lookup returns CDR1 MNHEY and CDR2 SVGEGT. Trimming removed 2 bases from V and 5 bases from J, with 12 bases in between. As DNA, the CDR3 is TGTGCCAGCAGTTACCCTTCAGGGGTCGAGACCCAGTACTTC. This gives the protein CASSYPSGVETQYF.

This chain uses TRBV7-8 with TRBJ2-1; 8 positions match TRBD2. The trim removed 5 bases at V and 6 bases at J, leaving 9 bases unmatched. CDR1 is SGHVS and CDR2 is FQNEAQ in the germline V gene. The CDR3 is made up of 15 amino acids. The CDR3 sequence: CASSLISGAINEQFF. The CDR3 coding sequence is TGTGCCAGCAGCCTTATTAGCGGGGCTATCAATGAGCAGTTCTTC.

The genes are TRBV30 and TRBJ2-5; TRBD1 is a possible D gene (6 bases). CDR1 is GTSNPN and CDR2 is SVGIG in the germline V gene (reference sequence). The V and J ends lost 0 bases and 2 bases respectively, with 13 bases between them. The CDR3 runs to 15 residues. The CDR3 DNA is TGTGCCTGGAGTGTACGAGGGCAGGGGCAAGAGACCCAGTACTTC. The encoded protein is CAWSVRGQGQETQYF.

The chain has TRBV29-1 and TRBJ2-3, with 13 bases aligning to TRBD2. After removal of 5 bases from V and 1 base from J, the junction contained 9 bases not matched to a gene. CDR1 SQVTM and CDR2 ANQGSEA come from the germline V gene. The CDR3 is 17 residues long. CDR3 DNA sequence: TGCAGCGTTACTCTTGTTACTAGCGGGAGGGGCACAGATACGCAGTATTTT. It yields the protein CSVTLVTSGRGTDTQYF.

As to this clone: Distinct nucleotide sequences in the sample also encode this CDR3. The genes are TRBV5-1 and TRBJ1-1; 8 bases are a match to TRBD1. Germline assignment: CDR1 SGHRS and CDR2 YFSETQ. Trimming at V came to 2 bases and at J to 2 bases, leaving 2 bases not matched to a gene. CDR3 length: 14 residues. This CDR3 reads CASSLTGGNTEAFF. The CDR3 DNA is TGCGCCAGCAGCTTAACAGGGGGAAACACTGAAGCTTTCTTT.

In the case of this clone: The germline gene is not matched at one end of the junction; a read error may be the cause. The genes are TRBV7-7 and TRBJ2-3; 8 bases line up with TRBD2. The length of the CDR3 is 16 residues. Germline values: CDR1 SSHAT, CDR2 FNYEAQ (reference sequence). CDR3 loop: CASSPGGRGDWDTQYF. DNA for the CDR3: TGTGCTAGCAGCCCCGGTGGGCGGGGGGATTGGGATACGCAGTATTTT.

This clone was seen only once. This chain's CDR3 is CASSQTGTAGELFF. CDR3 coding DNA: TGTGCCAGCAGCCAAACAGGGACAGCCGGGGAGCTGTTTTTT. This rearrangement joins TRBV3-1 (or the pseudogene TRBV3-2) to TRBJ2-2; 7 bases map to TRBD1. The V gene end was trimmed by 2 bases and the J gene end by 6 bases; junction bases not matched to a gene: 3. This CDR3 region has 14 residues. The germline V gene has CDR1 LGHDT and CDR2 YNNKEL (reference sequence).

The CDR3 is CASSVRTGDNEQFF. CDR3 bases: TGTGCCAGCAGCGTTCGGACAGGGGACAATGAGCAGTTCTTC. The V call is TRBV7-8, the J call TRBJ2-1; 9 bases are shared with TRBD1. Looked up from germline, CDR1 is SGHVS and CDR2 is FQNEAQ. The CDR3 extends over 14 amino acids. V lost 5 bases, J lost 5 bases, and 4 bases stayed unmatched.

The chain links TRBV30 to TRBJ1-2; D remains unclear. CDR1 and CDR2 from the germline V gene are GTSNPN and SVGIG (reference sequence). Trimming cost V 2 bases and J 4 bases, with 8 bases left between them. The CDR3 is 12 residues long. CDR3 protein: CAWSPQAYGYTF. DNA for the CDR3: TGTGCCTGGAGTCCGCAGGCCTATGGCTACACCTTC.

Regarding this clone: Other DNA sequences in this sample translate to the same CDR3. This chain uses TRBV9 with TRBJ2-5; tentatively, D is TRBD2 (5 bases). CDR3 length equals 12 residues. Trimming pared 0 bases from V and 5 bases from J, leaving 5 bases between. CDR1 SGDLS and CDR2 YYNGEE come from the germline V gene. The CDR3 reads CASSVGGETQYF. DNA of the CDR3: TGTGCCAGCAGCGTAGGAGGGGAGACCCAGTACTTC.